Following are 28 T cell receptor beta chains from one sample sequenced in a study of blood T cells in healthy people across ages. Next came a second PCR, run for roughly 7 to 12 cycles, which used a sample-barcoded 5' primer along with a J-beta primer mix. TCRdb reprocessed the 5' RACE reads with MiXCR, giving one entry per CDR3 protein. Among about 800,000 distinct CDR3 sequences listed, approximately 25% were seen once. The sample was also linked to a second study, of T cells of mothers and their children.

Material: blood. The receptors come from a boy aged 5-17 years in good health.

V is TRBV6-4 and J is TRBJ2-1; TRBD2 matches 14 bases. The CDR3 extends over 16 amino acids. Germline V gene data show CDR1 as MRHNA and CDR2 as SNTAGT. With V trimmed by 4 bases and J by 8 bases, 7 bases remained unmatched. CDR3: CASSGGTSGSVDEQFF. The CDR3 bases are TGTGCCAGCAGTGGGGGGACTAGCGGGAGCGTGGATGAGCAGTTCTTC.

This chain links TRBV28 with TRBJ1-1; D gene ambiguous. The CDR3 runs 11 residues. Germline V gene data show CDR1 as MDHEN and CDR2 as SYDVKM. Trimming pared 0 bases from V and 6 bases from J, leaving 2 bases between. The CDR3 loop is CASSLWPEAFF. The CDR3 coding sequence is TGTGCCAGCAGTTTATGGCCTGAAGCTTTCTTT.

This clonotype was detected only a few times. J is TRBJ2-1 and V is TRBV5-1; 8 bases match TRBD2. V dropped 4 bases and J dropped 5; count of bases not matched to a gene: 8. CDR1 and CDR2 from the germline V gene are SGHRS and YFSETQ. The length of the CDR3 is 15 residues. The CDR3: CASSPRGELNNEQFF. CDR3 DNA sequence: TGCGCCAGCAGCCCGCGGGGGGAATTGAACAATGAGCAGTTCTTC. The full variable domain, rest sourced from reference TRBV5-1 and TRBJ2-1, is KAGVTQTPRYLIKTRGQQVTLSCSPISGHRSVSWYQQTPGQGLQFLFEYFSETQRNKGNFPGRFSGRQFSNSRSEMNVSTLELGDSALYLCASSPRGELNNEQFFGPGTRLTVL.

The chain couples TRBV28 to TRBJ2-4, with D tentatively TRBD1 (6 bases). Looked up from germline, CDR1 is MDHEN and CDR2 is SYDVKM. V was pared by 5 bases and J by 8 bases, with 10 bases between. The CDR3 totals 12 residues. The CDR3 spells CASSQNRDIQYF. For the CDR3, the DNA is TGTGCCAGCAGTCAGAACAGGGACATTCAGTACTTC.

This chain joins TRBV20-1 and TRBJ2-7, with TRBD2 identical over 10 bases. The J call may be wrong; the DNA end is better matched by TRBJ2-1. The CDR3 loop spans 15 amino acids. In germline, CDR1 is DFQATT, CDR2 SNEGSKA (reference sequence). The CDR3 sequence is CSARTSGNVYNEQFF. In nucleotides, the CDR3 is TGCAGTGCTAGAACTAGCGGGAACGTTTACAATGAGCAGTTCTTC.

The CDR3 loop reads CASSQVPRWRGHSYEQYF. In DNA form, the CDR3 reads TGTGCCAGCAGCCAAGTTCCCCGGTGGCGGGGTCACTCCTACGAGCAGTACTTC. This chain links TRBV14 with TRBJ2-7, with D possibly TRBD2 on 6 matching bases. The CDR3 is 18 amino acids. Germline CDR1 SGHDN, CDR2 FVKESK. The V end lost 1 base, the J end lost 0 bases, and 19 bases lay between the germline ends.

This chain uses TRBV7-8 with TRBJ2-3; 13 nucleotides align to TRBD2. There are 15 residues in the CDR3. Germline V gene lookup returns CDR1 SGHVS and CDR2 FQNEAQ. After removal of 2 bases from V and 6 bases from J, the junction contained 2 bases not matched to a gene. CDR3 in amino acids: CASSLTTSGRDTQYF. The CDR3 DNA is TGTGCCAGCAGCTTAACGACTAGCGGGAGGGATACGCAGTATTTT.

The chain employs TRBV10-3 and TRBJ2-2; 16 positions agree with TRBD2. The V and J ends lost 2 bases and 0 bases, in that order; junction bases with no gene match: 6. Per the germline V gene, CDR1 is ENHRY and CDR2 is SYGVKD. This CDR3 has 20 amino acids. DNA of the CDR3: TGTGCCATCAGTGAGGCGGGACTAGCGGGAGGGGGTACGAACACCGGGGAGCTGTTTTTT. It is translated as CAISEAGLAGGGTNTGELFF.

The genes are TRBV7-2 and TRBJ2-1; 11 nucleotides agree with TRBD2. Germline loops: CDR1 SGHTA, CDR2 FQGNSA. This CDR3 has 16 amino acids. V was clipped by 5 bases and J by 4 bases; unmatched bases: 7. CDR3 coding DNA: TGTGCCAGCAGCCCGATAGCGGGAGGGACTTACAATGAGCAGTTCTTC. Amino acid sequence: CASSPIAGGTYNEQFF.

This chain connects TRBV3-1 to TRBJ2-1; no clear D gene. Trimming stripped 1 base from V and 0 bases from J, with 10 bases between. The CDR3 has 16 residues. Germline V gene sequence: CDR1 LGHDT, CDR2 YNNKEL (reference sequence). DNA of the CDR3: TGTGCCAGCAGCCAAGCTTTCATTAGCTCCTACAATGAGCAGTTCTTC. The encoded protein is CASSQAFISSYNEQFF.

The chain employs TRBV28 and TRBJ2-4; 8 nucleotides line up with TRBD2. The germline V gene encodes CDR1 MDHEN and CDR2 SYDVKM. The CDR3 is 15 residues long. J lost 4 bases, V lost 3 bases, and 5 bases had no gene match. In DNA, the CDR3 is TGTGCCAGCAGTTTTATCGGGACTAGTAAAAACATTCAGTACTTC. The encoded protein is CASSFIGTSKNIQYF.

This clonotype was observed a few times. The chain uses TRBV20-1 and TRBJ1-2, with a tentative D call TRBD1 (5 bases). The CDR3 contains 10 residues. Germline lookup yields CDR1 DFQATT and CDR2 SNEGSKA (reference sequence). Trimming left V 6 bases short and J 8 bases short, with 10 bases between. As DNA, the CDR3 is TGCAGTGCGGGGCCGGGAGGCTACACCTTC. It specifies CSAGPGGYTF.

This rearrangement joins TRBV7-9 to TRBJ1-1; TRBD1 might be the D (6 bases). V lost 3 bases and J 3 bases, leaving 11 bases between the germline ends. Germline CDR1 SEHNR, CDR2 FQNEAQ (reference sequence). This CDR3 has 14 amino acids. CDR3 amino acids: CASSFTGRDTEAFF. DNA of the CDR3: TGTGCCAGCAGCTTTACAGGGCGAGACACTGAAGCTTTCTTT. Full variable domain (remainder filled in from reference TRBV7-9 and TRBJ1-1): DTGVSQNPRHKITKRGQNVTFRCDPISEHNRLYWYRQTLGQGPEFLTYFQNEAQLEKSRLLSDRFSAERPKGSFSTLEIQRTEQGDSAMYLCASSFTGRDTEAFFGQGTRLTVV.

The rearrangement uses TRBV2 and TRBJ2-2; D is possibly TRBD2 (5 bases). CDR1 SNHLY and CDR2 FYNNEI come from the germline V gene. This CDR3 is 17 amino acids long. Trimming removed 0 bases at V and 7 bases at J, with 18 bases between. CDR3 DNA: TGTGCCAGCAGTGAAGCTTGGGGAGACACCCTGGGCGGGGAGCTGTTTTTT. The encoded protein is CASSEAWGDTLGGELFF.

The chain links TRBV29-1 to TRBJ1-4; D might be TRBD1 (6 bases). Germline-derived CDR1 and CDR2 are SQVTM and ANQGSEA. V was clipped by 2 bases and J by 7 bases, with 11 bases between them. The length of the CDR3 is 13 residues. The CDR3 reads CSVEIGTSEKLFF. DNA for the CDR3: TGCAGCGTTGAAATAGGGACATCTGAAAAACTGTTTTTT.

The J gene is TRBJ1-4, the V gene TRBV6-6; D unclear. Per the germline V gene, CDR1 is MNHNY and CDR2 is SVGAGI (reference sequence). The CDR3 is made up of 10 amino acids. V gave up 7 bases and J gave up 8 bases, with 5 bases separating them. The CDR3 here is CASKAEKLFF. The CDR3 region has the DNA TGTGCCAGCAAAGCCGAAAAACTGTTTTTT.

This chain joins TRBV7-9 and TRBJ2-1, with a weak D call TRBD1 (5 bases). There are 17 residues in the CDR3. Germline V gene lookup returns CDR1 SEHNR and CDR2 FQNEAQ (reference sequence). V was clipped by 1 base and J by 5 bases, with 18 bases between them. The CDR3 nucleotides read TGTGCCAGCAGCTTAGGGGGAAGGGGTCATACCCACAATGAGCAGTTCTTC. This gives the protein CASSLGGRGHTHNEQFF.

This clonotype was observed a single time. Since the CDR3 does not end with the conserved phenylalanine or tryptophan, this likely comes from a read error. This sequence joins TRBV3-1 and TRBJ2-5; 10 bases align to TRBD2. Germline assignment: CDR1 LGHDT and CDR2 YNNKEL (reference sequence). CDR3 length equals 18 residues. Trimming took 4 bases from V and 2 from J; bases not matched to a gene: 13. The CDR3 DNA reads as TGTGCCAGCAGCCCTCGTACCTTGACTAGCGGGTGGCAAGAGACCCAGTACCTC. This sequence encodes CASSPRTLTSGWQETQYL.

The chain recombines TRBV5-1 with TRBJ1-1, with a weak D call TRBD1 (6 bases). Trimming pared 4 bases from V and 3 bases from J, leaving 16 bases between. In germline, CDR1 is SGHRS, CDR2 YFSETQ. The CDR3 runs 15 residues. Here the CDR3 reads CASSPGGQGYTEAFF. The CDR3 nucleotides are TGCGCCAGCAGCCCCGGGGGGCAAGGGTACACTGAAGCTTTCTTT.

A few counts support this clonotype. The chain combines TRBV7-2 with TRBJ2-7; either TRBD1 or TRBD2 may fit D (5 bases each). Germline-derived CDR1 and CDR2 are SGHTA and FQGNSA. This CDR3 has 13 residues. The V end was cut by 1 base, the J end by 6 bases, with 10 bases between. In nucleotides, the CDR3 is TGTGCCAGCAGCTTAGTTTCGGGGCGCGAGCAGTACTTC. It is translated as CASSLVSGREQYF.

This chain connects TRBV5-1 to TRBJ1-6, with a weak D call TRBD1 (5 bases). Germline assignment: CDR1 SGHRS and CDR2 YFSETQ. The V and J ends lost 4 bases and 10 bases respectively, with 12 bases between them. The CDR3 loop spans 13 amino acids. The CDR3 here is CASSHLTGSPLHF. The CDR3, as DNA: TGCGCCAGCAGCCATCTAACAGGCTCACCCCTCCACTTT.

There are a few counts of this clonotype. Germline and junction disagree at one end, which may indicate a read error. The chain combines TRBV29-1 with TRBJ1-1; possibly TRBD1 for D (5 bases). Germline CDR1 SQVTM, CDR2 ANQGSEA. The CDR3 totals 11 residues. CDR3 loop: CNVEGRDEAFF. The CDR3 DNA follows: TGCAACGTTGAAGGCAGGGATGAAGCTTTCTTT.

The J gene is TRBJ2-7, the V gene TRBV10-2; 11 bases map to TRBD2. This CDR3 is built from 12 residues. CDR1 WSHSY and CDR2 SAAADI come from the germline V gene. The V and J ends lost 10 bases and 3 bases, in that order; junction bases with no gene match: 2. CDR3 nucleotides: TGCGCCACCGGGACTAGCGGCTACGAGCAGTACTTC. Protein: CATGTSGYEQYF.

V usage is TRBV20-1 and J usage is TRBJ2-1, with D perhaps matching TRBD1 (5 bases). CDR1 DFQATT and CDR2 SNEGSKA come from the germline V gene (reference sequence). Trimming left V 6 bases short and J 6 bases short, with 15 bases between. The CDR3 is 13 residues long. The CDR3: CSARVRVGNEQFF. CDR3 DNA: TGCAGTGCCCGGGTCAGGGTGGGCAATGAGCAGTTCTTC.

This clonotype was recorded many times. The DNA of the CDR3 is TGCAGCGCCCGGACAGGGGGCAACGAGCAGTACTTC. Amino acids: CSARTGGNEQYF. The genes are TRBV29-1 and TRBJ2-7; 11 bases line up with TRBD1. The CDR3 totals 12 residues. The trim removed 7 bases at V and 5 bases at J, leaving 4 bases unmatched. Germline V gene data show CDR1 as SQVTM and CDR2 as ANQGSEA.

This chain connects TRBV29-1 to TRBJ2-5; 9 bases align to TRBD1. The closer fit of TRBJ2-7 to the DNA end suggests the J call may be wrong. CDR1 and CDR2 from the germline V gene are SQVTM and ANQGSEA. The CDR3 is made up of 14 amino acids. CDR3 bases: TGCAGCGTTTGGGGGGACAGGGATGCCTACGAGCAGTACTTC. Protein: CSVWGDRDAYEQYF.

The rearrangement uses TRBV2 and TRBJ2-2, with D uncertain. The CDR3 loop spans 12 amino acids. Trimming pared 5 bases from V and 4 bases from J, leaving 5 bases between. CDR1 and CDR2 (germline): SNHLY, FYNNEI. CDR3 DNA: TGTGCCAGCAGTAAATTCACCGGGGAGCTGTTTTTT. It codes for CASSKFTGELFF. Complete variable domain (other parts from reference TRBV2 and TRBJ2-2): EPEVTQTPSHQVTQMGQEVILRCVPISNHLYFYWYRQILGQKVEFLVSFYNNEISEKSEIFDDQFSVERPDGSNFTLKIRSTKLEDSAMYFCASSKFTGELFFGEGSRLTVL.

The sample holds a few counts of this clonotype. This chain joins TRBV7-9 and TRBJ1-4; 7 bases agree with TRBD1. The CDR3 loop spans 15 amino acids. J lost 3 bases, V lost 4 bases, and 5 bases had no gene match. Germline lookup yields CDR1 SEHNR and CDR2 FQNEAQ (reference sequence). The CDR3 here is CASSSQGVPNEKLFF. The CDR3 DNA reads as TGTGCCAGCAGCTCTCAGGGGGTGCCTAATGAAAAACTGTTTTTT.